The clone carrying this T cell receptor (beta chain) appeared a single time. Its antigen is unidentified. This CDR3 has 12 residues. Germline loops: CDR1 LNHNV, CDR2 YYDKDF (reference sequence). V gave up 8 bases and J gave up 9 bases, with 14 bases separating them. Genomic DNA, serving as template, underwent TCR beta VDJ and CDR3 profiling. TCRdb re-called the reads with MiXCR, one entry per CDR3 protein. The sample records about 470,000 distinct CDR3 sequences, over 25% being singletons. Patients chosen for sequencing had shown CD8+CD57+ cell expansion by flow cytometry. Among the patients, all had severe acquired aplastic anemia. This sample was taken from a study of CD8+CD57+ T cells in acquired aplastic anemia. Background on the study: Mean DNA quantity obtained from sorted CD4+ and CD8+ cells was about 3.2 ug. Study results and caveats: Patients and controls shared under 35 CD8+ CDR3 sequences, which appeared highly expressed in patients and within their immunodominant clones. Levels of CD8+ Simpson's diversity were not significantly distinct in patients versus controls.

The gene calls are TRBV15 and TRBJ1-5; D uncertain. The TCR was taken from a human donor with aplastic anemia. The sequencing input was sorted CD4+, CD8+, or CD8+CD57+ T cells (not recorded which) from PBMCs. CDR3 in amino acids: CATGDGFWPQHF. CDR3 sequence (DNA): TGTGCCACCGGAGACGGTTTTTGGCCCCAGCATTTT.